These 3 T cell receptor beta chains originate from one sample sequenced in a study of T-cell reconstitution after alpha-beta-depleted transplantation in children. Unique molecular identifiers were incorporated when the TCRbeta library was constructed. MiXCR was run by TCRdb on the PCR reads, yielding one entry per CDR3 protein. Found here are around 670,000 distinct CDR3 sequences, around 13% of them singletons; the top ten hold 0.79%. The material was PBMCs, obtained before TCRalphabeta/CD19-depleted stem cell transplant. These receptors were collected from a girl aged 2 to 10 with congenital amegakaryocytic thrombocytopenia, due to receive a stem cell transplant.

This clonotype showed up just a few times. The V call is TRBV5-1, the J call TRBJ1-2; D gene ambiguous. The ends were cut back, 0 bases at V and 4 bases at J, with 13 bases in the middle. Germline V CDR1 and CDR2: SGHRS, YFSETQ. The CDR3 consists of 15 residues. The CDR3 DNA reads as TGCGCCAGCAGCTTGGCCCCGGACGGGTTCTATGGCTACACCTTC. This sequence encodes CASSLAPDGFYGYTF.

The sample holds many counts of this clonotype. This chain joins TRBV5-1 and TRBJ2-1; D may be TRBD2 (6 bases). This CDR3 is 15 amino acids long. Germline loops: CDR1 SGHRS, CDR2 YFSETQ. The V gene lost 2 bases and the J gene lost 7 bases, with 16 bases spanning the gap. The chain's CDR3 is CASSLRTTLENEQFF. As DNA, the CDR3 is TGCGCCAGCAGCTTACGGACTACCCTTGAGAATGAGCAGTTCTTC.

This clonotype was seen repeatedly, ten times or more. J is TRBJ2-3 and V is TRBV5-1, with D hard to call. Germline V gene data show CDR1 as SGHRS and CDR2 as YFSETQ. The CDR3 is 16 amino acids. Trimming cost V 7 bases and J 2 bases, with 20 bases left between them. CDR3 region: CASAYYPPGVTDTQYF. In DNA, the CDR3 is TGCGCCAGCGCCTACTATCCCCCTGGCGTCACAGATACGCAGTATTTT.